The text below deals with one TCR beta chain. Sequencing was performed with immunoSEQ multiplex PCR; in TCRdb, only in-frame clones are kept and a portion is missing. The sample yields 250,000 to 350,000 clones, approximately 85% seen once. These data originate in a study of blood T cell repertoires in COVID-19. Residents of 20 to 25 US areas, aged roughly 18 to 89 years, made up the participants. The sequence was collected from a woman aged 25 to 39 who had recovered from COVID-19. Sequenced: PBMCs or T cells enriched from blood (not recorded which).

The CDR3 spells CASSLIGPGGPRETQYF. The CDR3 DNA sequence: TGTGCCAGCAGTTTAATCGGACCGGGGGGGCCACGAGAGACCCAGTACTTC. The gene calls are TRBV27 and TRBJ2-5; the match to TRBD2 covers 8 bases. Unmatched junction bases numbered 12, after V lost 2 bases and J lost 4 bases. CDR1 MNHEY and CDR2 SMNVEV come from the germline V gene (reference sequence). This CDR3 spans 17 amino acids.